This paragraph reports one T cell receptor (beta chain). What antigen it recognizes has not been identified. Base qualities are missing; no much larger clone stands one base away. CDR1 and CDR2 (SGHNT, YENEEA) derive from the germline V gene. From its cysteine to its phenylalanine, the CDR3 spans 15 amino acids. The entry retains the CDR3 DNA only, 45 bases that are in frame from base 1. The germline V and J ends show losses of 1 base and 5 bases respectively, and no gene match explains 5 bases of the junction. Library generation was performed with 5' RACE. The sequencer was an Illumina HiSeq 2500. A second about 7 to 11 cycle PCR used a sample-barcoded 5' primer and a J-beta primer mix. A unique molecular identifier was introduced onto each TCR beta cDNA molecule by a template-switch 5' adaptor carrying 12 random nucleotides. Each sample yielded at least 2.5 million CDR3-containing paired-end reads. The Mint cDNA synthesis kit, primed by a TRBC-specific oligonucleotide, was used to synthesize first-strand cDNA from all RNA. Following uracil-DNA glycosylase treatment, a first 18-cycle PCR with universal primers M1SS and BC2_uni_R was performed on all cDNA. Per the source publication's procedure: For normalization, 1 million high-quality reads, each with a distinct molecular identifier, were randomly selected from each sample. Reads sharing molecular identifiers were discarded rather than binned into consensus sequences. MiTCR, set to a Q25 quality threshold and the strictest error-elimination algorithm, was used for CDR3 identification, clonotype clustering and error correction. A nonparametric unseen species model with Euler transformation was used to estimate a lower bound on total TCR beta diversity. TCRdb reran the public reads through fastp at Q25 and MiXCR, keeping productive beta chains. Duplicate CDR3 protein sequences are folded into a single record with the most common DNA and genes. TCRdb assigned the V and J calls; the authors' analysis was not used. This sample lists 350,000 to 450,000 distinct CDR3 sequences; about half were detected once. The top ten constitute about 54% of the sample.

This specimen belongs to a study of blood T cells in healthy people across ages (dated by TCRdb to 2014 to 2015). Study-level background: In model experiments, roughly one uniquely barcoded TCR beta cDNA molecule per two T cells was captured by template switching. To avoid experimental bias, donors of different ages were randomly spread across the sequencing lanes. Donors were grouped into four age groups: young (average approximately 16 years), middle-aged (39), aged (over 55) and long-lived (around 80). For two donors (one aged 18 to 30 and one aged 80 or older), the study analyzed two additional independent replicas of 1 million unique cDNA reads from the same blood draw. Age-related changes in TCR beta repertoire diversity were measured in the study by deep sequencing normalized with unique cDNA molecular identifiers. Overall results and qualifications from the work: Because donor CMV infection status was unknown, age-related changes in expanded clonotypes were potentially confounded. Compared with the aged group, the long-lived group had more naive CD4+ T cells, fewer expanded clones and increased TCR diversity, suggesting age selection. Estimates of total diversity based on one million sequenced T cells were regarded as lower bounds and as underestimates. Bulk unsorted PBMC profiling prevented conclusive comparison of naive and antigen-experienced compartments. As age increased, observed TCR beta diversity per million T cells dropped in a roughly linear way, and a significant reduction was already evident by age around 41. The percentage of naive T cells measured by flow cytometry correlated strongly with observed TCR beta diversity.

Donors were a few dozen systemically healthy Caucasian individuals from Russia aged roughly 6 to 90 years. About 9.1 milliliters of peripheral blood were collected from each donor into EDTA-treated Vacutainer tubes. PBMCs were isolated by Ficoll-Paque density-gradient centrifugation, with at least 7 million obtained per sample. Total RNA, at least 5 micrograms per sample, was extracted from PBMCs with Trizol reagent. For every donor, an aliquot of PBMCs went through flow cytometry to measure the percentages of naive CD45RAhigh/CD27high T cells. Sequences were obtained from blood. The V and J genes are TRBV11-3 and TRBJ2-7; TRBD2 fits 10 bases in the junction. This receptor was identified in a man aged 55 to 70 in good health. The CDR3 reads CASSLGGTSVDEQYF. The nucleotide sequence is TGTGCCAGCAGCTTAGGTGGGACTAGCGTCGACGAGCAGTACTTC. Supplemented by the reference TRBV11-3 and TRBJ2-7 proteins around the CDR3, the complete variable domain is EAGVVQSPRYKIIEKKQPVAFWCNPISGHNTLYWYLQNLGQGPELLIRYENEEAVDDSQLPKDRFSAERLKGVDSTLKIQPAELGDSAVYLCASSLGGTSVDEQYFGPGTRLTVT.